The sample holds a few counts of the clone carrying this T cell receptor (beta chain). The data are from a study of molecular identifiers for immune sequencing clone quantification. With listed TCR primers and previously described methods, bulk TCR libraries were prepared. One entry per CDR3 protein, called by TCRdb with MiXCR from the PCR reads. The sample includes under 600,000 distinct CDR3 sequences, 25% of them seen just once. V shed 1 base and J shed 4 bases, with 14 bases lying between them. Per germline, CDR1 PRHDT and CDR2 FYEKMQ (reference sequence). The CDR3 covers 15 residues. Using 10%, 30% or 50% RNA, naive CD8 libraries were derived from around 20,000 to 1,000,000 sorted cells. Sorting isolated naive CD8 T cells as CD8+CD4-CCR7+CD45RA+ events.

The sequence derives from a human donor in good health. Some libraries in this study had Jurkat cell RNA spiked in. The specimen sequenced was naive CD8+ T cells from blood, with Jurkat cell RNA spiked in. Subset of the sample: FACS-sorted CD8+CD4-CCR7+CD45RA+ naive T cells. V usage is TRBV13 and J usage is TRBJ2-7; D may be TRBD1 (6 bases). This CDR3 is CASSLVSGGEYEQYF. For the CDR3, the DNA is TGTGCCAGCAGCTTAGTTTCTGGGGGCGAGTACGAGCAGTACTTC.